This T cell receptor beta chain is drawn from a study of cytomegalovirus exposure and HLA in healthy donors. Broader study findings: Some V segments could not be told apart, so they were left out, TRBV6-2 and TRBV6-3 among them.

PCR involved 60 Vbeta and 13 Jbeta primers. Profiling relied on immunoSEQ multiplex PCR, and the TCRdb table lists in-frame clones only, not all of them. Of about 140,000 clones listed, around 66% are singletons. The CDR3 loop spans 11 amino acids. The germline gives CDR1 SQVTM, CDR2 ANQGSEA. The ends were cut back, 6 bases at V and 4 bases at J, with 9 bases in the middle. Details on this clone: Its target is unknown.

The sequenced sample consisted of PBMCs. The TCR sequence derives from a woman in her sixties in good health and CMV-seronegative. The chain has TRBV29-1 and TRBJ1-2; D might be TRBD1 (5 bases). The CDR3 loop is CSVARGYGYTF. CDR3 nucleotide sequence: TGCAGCGTCGCTAGGGGCTATGGCTACACCTTC.